One and the same sample provided the 24 T cell receptor beta chains below, sequenced in a study of cytomegalovirus exposure and HLA in healthy donors. With 60 Vbeta and 13 Jbeta primers, the PCR was carried out. Clones were read by immunoSEQ multiplex PCR, and TCRdb kept only the in-frame ones, dropping some. Among 100,000 to 150,000 clones, around 81% were seen once, and the ten largest hold less than 0.75%. The specimen sequenced was PBMCs. The receptor source for this set is a man aged 18 to 29 in good health and CMV-seronegative.

The chain combines TRBV18 with TRBJ1-1; a possible D gene is TRBD1 (6 bases). Deletions cut 3 bases from V and 0 bases from J, with 11 bases between. Germline V lookup: CDR1 KGHSH, CDR2 LQKENI. CDR3 length: 15 amino acids. The CDR3 here is CASSPDRSMNTEAFF. The CDR3 bases are TGTGCCAGCTCACCGGACAGAAGCATGAACACTGAAGCTTTCTTT.

The rearrangement uses TRBV11-2 and TRBJ1-4; D not resolved. There are 14 residues in the CDR3. V was pared by 1 base and J by 6 bases, with 9 bases between. Germline V gene lookup returns CDR1 SGHAT and CDR2 FQNNGV. The CDR3 protein is CASSLGQMDEKLFF. The DNA for the CDR3 is TGTGCCAGCAGCTTAGGTCAGATGGATGAAAAACTGTTTTTT.

The rearrangement uses TRBV30 and TRBJ2-1, with 13 bases identical to TRBD2. Germline lookup yields CDR1 GTSNPN and CDR2 SVGIG (reference sequence). The CDR3 is 17 residues long. Losses at the gene ends were 0 bases for V and 8 bases for J; bases not matched to a gene: 10. This chain's CDR3 is CAWSVPGLAGPRDEQFF. In DNA, the CDR3 is TGTGCCTGGAGTGTACCGGGACTAGCGGGACCGAGGGATGAGCAGTTCTTC.

Only one count was recorded for this clone. V usage is TRBV5-6 and J usage is TRBJ2-7; perhaps TRBD1 as D (5 bases). Germline-derived CDR1 and CDR2 are SGHDT and YYEEEE. Trimming left V 1 base short and J 2 bases short, with 13 bases between. There are 15 residues in the CDR3. Here the CDR3 reads CASSLIGEGTYEQYF. The CDR3 DNA sequence: TGTGCCAGCAGCTTGATAGGGGAAGGGACCTACGAGCAGTACTTC.

The genes are TRBV13 and TRBJ2-7; 7 bases fit TRBD1. Germline V gene sequence: CDR1 PRHDT, CDR2 FYEKMQ (reference sequence). This CDR3 has 17 amino acids. Trimming removed 5 bases from V and 0 bases from J; junction bases left unmatched: 13. The CDR3 DNA is TGTGCCAGCAGCACCAAGTACGCCGGGACAGCCTCCTACGAGCAGTACTTC. Protein: CASSTKYAGTASYEQYF.

The chain combines TRBV19 with TRBJ1-4, with a tentative D call TRBD1 (6 bases). Trimming stripped 10 bases from V and 5 bases from J, with 14 bases between. The CDR3 runs to 13 residues. Germline V gene data show CDR1 as LNHDA and CDR2 as SQIVND (reference sequence). The CDR3 loop is CATQYRVNEKLFF. As DNA, the CDR3 is TGTGCCACCCAATACAGGGTGAATGAAAAACTGTTTTTT.

The rearrangement joins TRBV11-3 to TRBJ2-4; tentative D call: TRBD2 (5 bases). The V end lost 1 base, the J end lost 10 bases, and 11 bases lay between the germline ends. The V gene's germline CDR1 is SGHNT and CDR2 YENEEA. The CDR3 runs to 13 residues. The CDR3 sequence: CASSLAGEGIQYF. CDR3 nucleotides: TGTGCCAGCAGCTTAGCCGGGGAAGGAATTCAGTACTTC.

The chain uses TRBV7-9 and TRBJ1-2, with unresolved D. Trimming took 5 bases from V and 7 from J, leaving 11 bases between them. Germline V lookup: CDR1 SEHNR, CDR2 FQNEAQ (reference sequence). The length of the CDR3 is 12 residues. The CDR3 DNA is TGTGCCAGCAGCCTTAGGGAGGTTGGCTACACCTTC. Translation: CASSLREVGYTF.

This sequence joins TRBV7-3 and TRBJ1-1; weak D call: TRBD1 (5 bases). The CDR3 is 14 residues long. Trimming cost V 5 bases and J 1 base, with 11 bases left between them. Looked up from germline, CDR1 is SGHTA and CDR2 is FQGTGA. The CDR3: CASSPSGWNTEAFF. CDR3 nucleotide sequence: TGTGCCAGCAGCCCCTCAGGGTGGAACACTGAAGCTTTCTTT.

The J gene is TRBJ1-5, the V gene TRBV6-5, with D possibly TRBD1 on 5 matching bases. CDR3 length equals 16 residues. Germline V gives CDR1 MNHEY, CDR2 SVGAGI. Trimming cost V 2 bases and J 2 bases, with 13 bases left between them. The CDR3 nucleotides are TGTGCCAGCAGTTACAGAGGCGGCAGGGGCAATCAGCCCCAGCATTTT. It translates to CASSYRGGRGNQPQHF.

This clone was observed a single time. The chain joins TRBV9 to TRBJ1-4; D is uncertain. The germline V gene has CDR1 SGDLS and CDR2 YYNGEE. The CDR3 has 15 residues. The V and J ends lost 0 bases and 5 bases respectively, with 11 bases between them. The CDR3 region has the DNA TGTGCCAGCAGCGTAGACCTAGCACAAAATGAAAAACTGTTTTTT. Its protein product is CASSVDLAQNEKLFF. The variable domain in full, completed from reference TRBV9 and TRBJ1-4, reads DSGVTQTPKHLITATGQRVTLRCSPRSGDLSVYWYQQSLDQGLQFLIQYYNGEERAKGNILERFSAQQFPDLHSELNLSSLELGDSALYFCASSVDLAQNEKLFFGSGTQLSVL.

The rearrangement joins TRBV11-3 to TRBJ2-1; 8 bases are shared with TRBD2. Trimming cost V 5 bases and J 7 bases; bases outside gene matches: 10. Per the germline V gene, CDR1 is SGHNT and CDR2 is YENEEA. The CDR3 loop spans 15 amino acids. DNA for the CDR3: TGTGCCAGCAGCCCTATCGGGGGGGCGGTAAATGAGCAGTTCTTC. Its protein product is CASSPIGGAVNEQFF.

The chain carries TRBV11-3 and TRBJ2-1, with 13 bases fitting TRBD2. Trimming cost V 5 bases and J 5 bases; bases outside gene matches: 6. CDR3 length equals 16 residues. Germline loops: CDR1 SGHNT, CDR2 YENEEA. This chain's CDR3 is CASSIWTSGGHNEQFF. Written as DNA, the CDR3 is TGTGCCAGCAGCATATGGACTAGCGGGGGACACAATGAGCAGTTCTTC.

The chain recombines TRBV2 with TRBJ1-5; no clear D. This CDR3 has 13 amino acids. The V and J ends lost 3 bases and 5 bases respectively, with 8 bases between them. The germline gives CDR1 SNHLY, CDR2 FYNNEI. CDR3 region: CASSDSWHQPQHF. The CDR3, as DNA: TGTGCCAGCAGTGACAGTTGGCATCAGCCCCAGCATTTT.

The chain employs TRBV2 and TRBJ1-5; 11 bases are a match to TRBD1. This CDR3 comprises 15 residues. CDR1 is SNHLY and CDR2 is FYNNEI in the germline V gene. The V gene end was trimmed by 3 bases and the J gene end by 6 bases; junction bases not matched to a gene: 4. CDR3 in DNA: TGTGCCAGCAGTGATCGGACAGGGGGCGGTCAGCCCCAGCATTTT. It specifies CASSDRTGGGQPQHF.

In DNA, the CDR3 is TGTGCCATCAGTGGGTCAACGACTAGCGGGGGGGCGCACGTCAATGAGCAGTTCTTC. Protein sequence: CAISGSTTSGGAHVNEQFF. This sequence joins TRBV10-3 and TRBJ2-1, with 14 bases matching TRBD2. The CDR3 is made up of 19 amino acids. Per germline, CDR1 ENHRY and CDR2 SYGVKD. Germline trimming cut 4 bases from V and 6 bases from J; bases unmatched to any gene: 14.

The rearrangement uses TRBV13 and TRBJ2-2; 8 nucleotides match TRBD1. With V trimmed by 5 bases and J by 4 bases, 9 bases remained unmatched. From germline, CDR1 is PRHDT and CDR2 FYEKMQ (reference sequence). CDR3 length: 16 residues. The DNA for the CDR3 is TGTGCCAGCAGCCTCGAGACAGGGGTCGTCACCGGGGAGCTGTTTTTT. It translates to CASSLETGVVTGELFF.

The V gene is TRBV5-4, the J gene TRBJ1-2; D unclear. Germline values: CDR1 SGHNT, CDR2 YYREEE (reference sequence). V lost 4 bases and J 0 bases, leaving 16 bases between the germline ends. The CDR3 spans 16 residues. CDR3 in DNA: TGTGCCAGCAGCCAGATGTCGGGATTATCTAACTATGGCTACACCTTC. It encodes CASSQMSGLSNYGYTF. Based on the CDR3 plus reference TRBV5-4 and TRBJ1-2, the full variable domain is ETGVTQSPTHLIKTRGQQVTLRCSSQSGHNTVSWYQQALGQGPQFIFQYYREEENGRGNFPPRFSGLQFPNYSSELNVNALELDDSALYLCASSQMSGLSNYGYTFGSGTRLTVV.

The CDR3 DNA reads as TGTGCCAGGCTTGGTATCGGGACAGTCGACAATCAGCCCCAGCATTTT. It encodes CARLGIGTVDNQPQHF. The rearrangement uses TRBV6-6 and TRBJ1-5, with 7 bases identical to TRBD1. Trimming cost V 9 bases and J 3 bases; bases outside gene matches: 14. The CDR3 is made up of 16 amino acids. Germline assignment: CDR1 MNHNY and CDR2 SVGAGI (reference sequence).

This clone occurred once. The J gene is TRBJ2-7, the V gene TRBV4-1; weak D call: TRBD1 (6 bases). Germline V CDR1 and CDR2: MGHRA, YSYEKL. V was trimmed by 0 bases and J by 6 bases, leaving 12 bases between them. CDR3 length: 14 amino acids. The CDR3 DNA follows: TGCGCCAGCAGCCAAGAAATGGGACACCTCGAGCAGTACTTC. This gives the protein CASSQEMGHLEQYF.

This clone turned up a few times. This chain uses TRBV2 with TRBJ2-7; 10 positions match TRBD2. V lost 5 bases and J lost 0; bases outside the gene matches: 4. This CDR3 has 15 residues. The V gene's germline CDR1 is SNHLY and CDR2 FYNNEI. Here the CDR3 DNA reads TGTGCCAGCAGTTTTACTAGCGGGGCCTCCTACGAGCAGTACTTC. It encodes CASSFTSGASYEQYF.

CDR3: CASSPALLAGGLNTQYF. CDR3 nucleotides: TGTGCCAGCAGCCCCGCCCTTCTAGCGGGGGGGCTAAATACGCAGTATTTT. This chain uses TRBV13 with TRBJ2-3; TRBD2 matches 12 bases. The CDR3 has 17 residues. Looked up from germline, CDR1 is PRHDT and CDR2 is FYEKMQ (reference sequence). Trimming at V came to 5 bases and at J to 7 bases, leaving 13 bases not matched to a gene.

This chain uses TRBV5-1 with TRBJ1-2; 10 bases fit TRBD1. This CDR3 region has 16 residues. V was pared by 4 bases and J by 6 bases, with 12 bases of the junction left unmatched. Germline-derived CDR1 and CDR2 are SGHRS and YFSETQ. CDR3 region: CASSKPTGGGVDGYTF. The DNA of the CDR3 is TGCGCCAGCAGCAAACCGACAGGGGGCGGCGTAGATGGCTACACCTTC.

The chain employs TRBV5-4 and TRBJ2-1; D remains ambiguous. The CDR3 sequence is 12 residues long. Trimming stripped 0 bases from V and 7 bases from J, with 5 bases between. The germline V gene has CDR1 SGHNT and CDR2 YYREEE (reference sequence). This CDR3 reads CASSLVSNEQFF. CDR3 nucleotide sequence: TGTGCCAGCAGCTTGGTCTCGAATGAGCAGTTCTTC.